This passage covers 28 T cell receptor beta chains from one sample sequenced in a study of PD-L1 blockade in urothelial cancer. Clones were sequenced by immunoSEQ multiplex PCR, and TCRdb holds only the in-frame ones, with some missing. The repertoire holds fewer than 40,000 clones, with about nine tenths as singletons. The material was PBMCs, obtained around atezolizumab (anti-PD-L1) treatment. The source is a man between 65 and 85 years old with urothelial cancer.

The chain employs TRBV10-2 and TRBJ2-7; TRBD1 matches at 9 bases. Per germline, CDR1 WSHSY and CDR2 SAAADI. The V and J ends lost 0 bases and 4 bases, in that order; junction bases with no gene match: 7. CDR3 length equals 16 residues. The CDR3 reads CASSESIRGTGYEQYF. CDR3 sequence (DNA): TGCGCCAGCAGTGAGTCGATCAGGGGGACAGGGTACGAGCAGTACTTC.

The CDR3 spells CASSRDRTYEQYF. The CDR3 bases are TGTGCCAGCAGCCGGGACAGGACTTACGAGCAGTACTTC. This rearrangement joins TRBV14 to TRBJ2-7, with 8 bases fitting TRBD1. With 4 bases clipped from V and 4 bases from J, the junction kept 3 bases outside the gene matches. Germline V lookup: CDR1 SGHDN, CDR2 FVKESK. This CDR3 has 13 amino acids.

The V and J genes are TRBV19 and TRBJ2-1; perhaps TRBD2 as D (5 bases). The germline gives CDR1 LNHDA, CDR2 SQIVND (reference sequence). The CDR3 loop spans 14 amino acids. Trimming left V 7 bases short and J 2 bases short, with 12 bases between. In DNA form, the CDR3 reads TGTGCCAGTACCCCGGGGAAGACCTACAATGAGCAGTTCTTC. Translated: CASTPGKTYNEQFF.

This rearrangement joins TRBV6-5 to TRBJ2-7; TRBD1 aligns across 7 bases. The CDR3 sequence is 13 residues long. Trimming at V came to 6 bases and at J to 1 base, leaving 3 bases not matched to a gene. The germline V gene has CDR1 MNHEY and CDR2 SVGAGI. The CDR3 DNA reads TGTGCCAGCAGAGCGACAGGGTCCTACGAGCAGTACTTC. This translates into CASRATGSYEQYF.

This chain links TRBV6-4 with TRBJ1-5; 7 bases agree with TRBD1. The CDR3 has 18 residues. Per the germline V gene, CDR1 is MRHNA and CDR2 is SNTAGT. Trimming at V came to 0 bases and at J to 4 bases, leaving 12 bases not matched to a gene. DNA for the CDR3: TGTGCCAGCAGTGACTCGGTTAGGGGGCGATTAACTAATCAGCCCCAGCATTTT. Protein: CASSDSVRGRLTNQPQHF.

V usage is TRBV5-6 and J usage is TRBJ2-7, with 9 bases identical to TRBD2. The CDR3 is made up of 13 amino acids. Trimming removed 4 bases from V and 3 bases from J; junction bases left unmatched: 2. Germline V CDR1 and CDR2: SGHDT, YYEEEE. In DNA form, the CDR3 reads TGTGCCAGCAGCCGACTAGCGGTCTACGAGCAGTACTTC. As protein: CASSRLAVYEQYF. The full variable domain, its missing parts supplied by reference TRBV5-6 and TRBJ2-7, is DAGVTQSPTHLIKTRGQQVTLRCSPKSGHDTVSWYQQALGQGPQFIFQYYEEEERQRGNFPDRFSGHQFPNYSSELNVNALLLGDSALYLCASSRLAVYEQYFGPGTRLTVT.

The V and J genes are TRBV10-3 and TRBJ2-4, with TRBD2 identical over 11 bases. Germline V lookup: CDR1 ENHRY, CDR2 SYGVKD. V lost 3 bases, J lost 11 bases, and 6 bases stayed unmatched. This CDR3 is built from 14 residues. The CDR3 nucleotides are TGTGCCATCAGTGAAAGCCTAGCGGGGGGAGTTCAGTACTTC. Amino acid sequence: CAISESLAGGVQYF.

The CDR3 DNA sequence: TGTGCCAGCAGCGCAGGGACAGGGTACGGAAACACCATATATTTT. Protein: CASSAGTGYGNTIYF. The chain has TRBV9 and TRBJ1-3; 9 bases fit TRBD1. Trimming removed 3 bases from V and 4 bases from J; junction bases left unmatched: 5. This CDR3 spans 15 amino acids. Per germline, CDR1 SGDLS and CDR2 YYNGEE.

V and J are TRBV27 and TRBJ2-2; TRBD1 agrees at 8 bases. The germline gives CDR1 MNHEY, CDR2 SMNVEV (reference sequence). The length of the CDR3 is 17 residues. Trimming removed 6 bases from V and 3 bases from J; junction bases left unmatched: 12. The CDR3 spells CASRRSGTGLYTGELFF. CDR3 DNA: TGTGCCAGCAGGAGATCCGGGACAGGCCTTTACACCGGGGAGCTGTTTTTT.

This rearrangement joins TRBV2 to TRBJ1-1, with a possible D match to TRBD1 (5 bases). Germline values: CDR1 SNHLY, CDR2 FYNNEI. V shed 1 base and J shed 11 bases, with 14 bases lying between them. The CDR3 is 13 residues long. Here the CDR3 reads CASSEEVRVSAFF. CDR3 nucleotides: TGTGCCAGCAGTGAAGAGGTCAGGGTAAGCGCTTTCTTT. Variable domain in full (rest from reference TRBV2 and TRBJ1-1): EPEVTQTPSHQVTQMGQEVILRCVPISNHLYFYWYRQILGQKVEFLVSFYNNEISEKSEIFDDQFSVERPDGSNFTLKIRSTKLEDSAMYFCASSEEVRVSAFFGQGTRLTVV.

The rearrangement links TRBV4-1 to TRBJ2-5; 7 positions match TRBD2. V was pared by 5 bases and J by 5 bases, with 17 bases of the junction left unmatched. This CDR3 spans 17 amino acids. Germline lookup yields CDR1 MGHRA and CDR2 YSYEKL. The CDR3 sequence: CASSSTGGSRGEETQYF. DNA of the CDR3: TGCGCCAGCAGCTCAACGGGGGGATCCCGAGGGGAGGAGACCCAGTACTTC.

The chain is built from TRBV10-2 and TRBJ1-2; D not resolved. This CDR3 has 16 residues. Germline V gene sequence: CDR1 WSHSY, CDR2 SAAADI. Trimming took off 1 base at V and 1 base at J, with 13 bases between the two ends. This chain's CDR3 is CASSEWGGTFNYGYTF. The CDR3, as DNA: TGCGCCAGCAGTGAGTGGGGAGGAACCTTTAACTATGGCTACACCTTC.

As DNA, the CDR3 is TGTGCCAGCAGTTACTCGGCGGGCACTGAAGCTTTCTTT. Amino acids: CASSYSAGTEAFF. V usage is TRBV6-5 and J usage is TRBJ1-1; no reliable D call. Germline-derived CDR1 and CDR2 are MNHEY and SVGAGI. Deletions cut 0 bases from V and 4 bases from J, with 6 bases between. The CDR3 has 13 amino acids.

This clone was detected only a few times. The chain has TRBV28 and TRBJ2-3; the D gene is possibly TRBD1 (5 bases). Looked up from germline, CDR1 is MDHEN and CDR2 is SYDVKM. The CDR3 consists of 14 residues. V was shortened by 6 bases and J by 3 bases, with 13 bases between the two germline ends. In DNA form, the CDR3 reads TGTGCCAGCAGAGGGCAGGGTGGAACAGATACGCAGTATTTT. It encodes CASRGQGGTDTQYF. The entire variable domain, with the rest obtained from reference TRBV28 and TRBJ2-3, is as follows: DVKVTQSSRYLVKRTGEKVFLECVQDMDHENMFWYRQDPGLGLRLIYFSYDVKMKEKGDIPEGYSVSREKKERFSLILESASTNQTSMYLCASRGQGGTDTQYFGPGTRLTVL.

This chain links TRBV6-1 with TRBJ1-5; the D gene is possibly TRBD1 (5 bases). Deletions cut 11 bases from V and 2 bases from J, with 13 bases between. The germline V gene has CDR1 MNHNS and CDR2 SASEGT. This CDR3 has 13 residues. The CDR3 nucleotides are TGTGCCGGGGGGGGAACCGGCAATCAGCCCCAGCATTTT. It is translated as CAGGGTGNQPQHF.

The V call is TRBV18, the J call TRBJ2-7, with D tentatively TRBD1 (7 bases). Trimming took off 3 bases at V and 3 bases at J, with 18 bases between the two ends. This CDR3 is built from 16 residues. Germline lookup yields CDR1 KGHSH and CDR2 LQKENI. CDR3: CASSPNQGGQSYEQYF. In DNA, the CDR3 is TGTGCCAGCTCACCGAATCAGGGGGGTCAAAGCTACGAGCAGTACTTC. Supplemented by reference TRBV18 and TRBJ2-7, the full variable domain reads NAGVMQNPRHLVRRRGQEARLRCSPMKGHSHVYWYRQLPEEGLKFMVYLQKENIIDESGMPKERFSAEFPKEGPSILRIQQVVRGDSAAYFCASSPNQGGQSYEQYFGPGTRLTVT.

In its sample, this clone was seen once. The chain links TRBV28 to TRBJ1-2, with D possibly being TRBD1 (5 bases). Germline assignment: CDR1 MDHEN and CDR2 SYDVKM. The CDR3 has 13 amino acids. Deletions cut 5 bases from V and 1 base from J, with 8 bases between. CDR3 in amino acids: CASSEQGNYGYTF. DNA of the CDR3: TGTGCCAGCAGTGAGCAGGGTAACTATGGCTACACCTTC.

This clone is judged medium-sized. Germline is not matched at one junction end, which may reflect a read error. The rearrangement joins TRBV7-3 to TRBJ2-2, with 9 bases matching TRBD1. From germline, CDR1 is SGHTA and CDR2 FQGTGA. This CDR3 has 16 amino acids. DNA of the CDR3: TGTGCCAGCAGCGTAACAGGGGGCGTGGGGACCGGGGAGCTGTTTTTT. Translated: CASSVTGGVGTGELFF.

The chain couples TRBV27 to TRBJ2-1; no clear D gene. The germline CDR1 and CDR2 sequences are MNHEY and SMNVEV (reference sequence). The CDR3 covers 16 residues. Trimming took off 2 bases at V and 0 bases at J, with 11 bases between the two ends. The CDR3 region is CASSLTEYSSYNEQFF. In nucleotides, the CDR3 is TGTGCCAGCAGTTTAACCGAGTATAGCTCCTACAATGAGCAGTTCTTC.

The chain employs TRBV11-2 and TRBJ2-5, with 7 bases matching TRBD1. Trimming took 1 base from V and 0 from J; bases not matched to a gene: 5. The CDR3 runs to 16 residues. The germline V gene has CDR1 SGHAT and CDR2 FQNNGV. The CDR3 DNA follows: TGTGCCAGCAGCTTAGGACAGGGATCCTACCAAGAGACCCAGTACTTC. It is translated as CASSLGQGSYQETQYF.

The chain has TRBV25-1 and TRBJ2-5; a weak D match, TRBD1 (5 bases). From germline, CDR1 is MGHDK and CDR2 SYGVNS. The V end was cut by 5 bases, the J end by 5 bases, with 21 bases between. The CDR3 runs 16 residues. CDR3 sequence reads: CASSLGALPWVETQYF. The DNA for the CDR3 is TGTGCCAGCAGTCTAGGGGCCCTCCCATGGGTCGAGACCCAGTACTTC.

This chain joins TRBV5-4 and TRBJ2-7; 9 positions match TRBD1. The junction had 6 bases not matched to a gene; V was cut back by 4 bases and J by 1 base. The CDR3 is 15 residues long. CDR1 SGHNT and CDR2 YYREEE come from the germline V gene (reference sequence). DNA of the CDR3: TGTGCCAGCAGCCCTGGGGGACAGGGTTCCTACGAGCAGTACTTC. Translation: CASSPGGQGSYEQYF. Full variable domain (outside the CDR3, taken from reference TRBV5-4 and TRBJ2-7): ETGVTQSPTHLIKTRGQQVTLRCSSQSGHNTVSWYQQALGQGPQFIFQYYREEENGRGNFPPRFSGLQFPNYSSELNVNALELDDSALYLCASSPGGQGSYEQYFGPGTRLTVT.

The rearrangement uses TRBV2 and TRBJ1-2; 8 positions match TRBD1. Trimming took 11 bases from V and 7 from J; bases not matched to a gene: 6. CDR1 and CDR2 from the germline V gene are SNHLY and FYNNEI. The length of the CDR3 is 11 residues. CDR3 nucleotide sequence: TGTGCCGACAGACAGGGGTTTGGCTACACCTTC. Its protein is CADRQGFGYTF.

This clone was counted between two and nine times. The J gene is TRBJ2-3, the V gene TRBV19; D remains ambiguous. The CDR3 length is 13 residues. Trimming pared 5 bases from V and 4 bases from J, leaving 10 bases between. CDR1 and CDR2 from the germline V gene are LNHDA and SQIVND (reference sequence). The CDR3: CASSFTTSDTQYF. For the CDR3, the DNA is TGTGCCAGTAGTTTCACCACTTCAGATACGCAGTATTTT.

The CDR3 here is CASSIAAVQYF. The CDR3 region has the DNA TGTGCCAGTAGTATCGCGGCGGTCCAGTACTTC. The chain links TRBV19 to TRBJ2-4; no reliable D call. The CDR3 length is 11 residues. The V gene lost 3 bases and the J gene lost 13 bases, with 10 bases spanning the gap. Germline loops: CDR1 LNHDA, CDR2 SQIVND (reference sequence).

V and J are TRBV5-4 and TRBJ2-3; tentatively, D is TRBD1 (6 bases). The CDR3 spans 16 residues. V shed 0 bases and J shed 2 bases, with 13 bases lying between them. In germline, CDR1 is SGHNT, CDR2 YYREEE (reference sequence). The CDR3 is CASSLEGPGDTDTQYF. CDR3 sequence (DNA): TGTGCCAGCAGCTTGGAGGGGCCAGGGGACACAGATACGCAGTATTTT.

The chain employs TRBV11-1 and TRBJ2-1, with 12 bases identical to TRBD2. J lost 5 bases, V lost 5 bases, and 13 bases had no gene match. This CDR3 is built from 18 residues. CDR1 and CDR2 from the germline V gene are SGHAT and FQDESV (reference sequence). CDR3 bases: TGTGCCAGCAGCCCCGACTCGAGGACTAGCGGGGCTAACAATGAGCAGTTCTTC. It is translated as CASSPDSRTSGANNEQFF. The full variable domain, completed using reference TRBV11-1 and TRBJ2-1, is EAEVAQSPRYKITEKSQAVAFWCDPISGHATLYWYRQILGQGPELLVQFQDESVVDDSQLPKDRFSAERLKGVDSTLKIQPAELGDSAMYLCASSPDSRTSGANNEQFFGPGTRLTVL.

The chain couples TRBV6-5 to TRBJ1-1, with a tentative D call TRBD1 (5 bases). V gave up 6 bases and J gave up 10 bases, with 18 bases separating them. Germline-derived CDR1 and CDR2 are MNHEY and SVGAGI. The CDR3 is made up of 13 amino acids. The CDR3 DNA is TGTGCCAGCAGCTTCGGGACGCAGGGAGGAGCTTTCTTT. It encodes CASSFGTQGGAFF.